This T cell receptor (beta chain) was identified during a study of shared clonotypes between healthy human individuals. The wider study: A couple of female and three male donors aged 18 to 49 were enrolled. Study findings and constraints: Sorted-subset samples were not fully sequenced, rarefaction indicated.

Assay: immunoSEQ multiplex PCR; the TCRdb copy retains only in-frame clones and omits some. The table lists about 2 million clones, 90% to 95% of them singletons. The count of this clone is one. The antigen remains undetermined. The CDR3 sequence is 12 residues long. The germline gives CDR1 ENHRY, CDR2 SYGVKD. Trimming took off 8 bases at V and 2 bases at J, with 9 bases between the two ends. This TCR was recovered from a man younger than 35 in good health. Sequenced: naive CD4+ T cells sorted from blood. Subset here: CD45RA+ positively selected. V and J are TRBV10-3 and TRBJ1-1; no firm D call. For the CDR3, the DNA is TGTGCCATCGGGCCGGCAAACACTGAAGCTTTCTTT. Residues: CAIGPANTEAFF.